Presented here are 7 T cell receptor beta chains from one specimen sequenced in a study of shared clonotypes between healthy human individuals. The assay was immunoSEQ multiplex PCR, and TCRdb's table has in-frame clones only and misses some. The sample carries 490,000 or so clones, 76% recorded once. What was sequenced was PBMCs. The source is a woman aged 40 to 50 in good health. Some clones in this sample may be carry-over from other donors' samples.

As for this clone: A clone one base away is much larger, so this may be a read error. Other nucleotide sequences in the sample specify the same CDR3. V usage is TRBV5-8 and J usage is TRBJ2-6; D is perhaps TRBD1 (5 bases). CDR1 and CDR2 (germline): SGHTS, YDEGEE. The CDR3 sequence is 15 residues long. CDR3 residues: CASSSRVSGANVLTF. DNA of the CDR3: TGTGCCAGCAGCTCCAGGGTATCTGGGGCCAACGTCCTGACTTTT. Variable domain in full (rest from reference TRBV5-8 and TRBJ2-6): EAGVTQSPTHLIKTRGQQATLRCSPISGHTSVYWYQQALGLGLQFLLWYDEGEERNRGNFPPRFSGRQFPNYSSELNVNALELEDSALYLCASSSRVSGANVLTFGAGSRLTVL.

The chain employs TRBV5-1 and TRBJ2-5; perhaps D is TRBD1 or TRBD2 (5 bases each). The V gene's germline CDR1 is SGHRS and CDR2 YFSETQ. V shed 4 bases and J shed 5 bases, with 18 bases lying between them. The CDR3 loop spans 15 amino acids. In DNA, the CDR3 is TGCGCCAGCAGCCCCGGGACGCAAGGCGAGGAGACCCAGTACTTC. Translation gives CASSPGTQGEETQYF.

The chain is built from TRBV20-1 and TRBJ2-7; D call uncertain. CDR1 is DFQATT and CDR2 is SNEGSKA in the germline V gene (reference sequence). Trimming shortened V by 6 bases and J by 6 bases, and 12 bases separated the two germline ends. This CDR3 has 11 residues. The CDR3 region is CSAARTGEQYF. The CDR3 nucleotides are TGCAGTGCAGCACGTACGGGCGAGCAGTACTTC.

This clone was detected many times. The chain uses TRBV6-1 and TRBJ2-3; a weak D match, TRBD2 (6 bases). Trimming took 7 bases from V and 4 from J, leaving 12 bases between them. There are 13 residues in the CDR3. Germline CDR1 and CDR2: MNHNS and SASEGT. This CDR3 reads CASTPPGADTQYF. The CDR3 nucleotides read TGTGCCAGCACTCCCCCGGGGGCAGATACGCAGTATTTT.

CDR3 sequence (DNA): TGTGCCTCCTCGACAGGGAACACCTACAATGAGCAGTTCTTC. As protein: CASSTGNTYNEQFF. The rearrangement uses TRBV30 and TRBJ2-1, with 7 bases fitting TRBD1. Germline CDR1 reads GTSNPN; CDR2 reads SVGIG (reference sequence). This CDR3 region has 14 residues. The ends lost 7 bases at V and 2 bases at J; junction bases unmatched: 8.

The rearrangement links TRBV2 to TRBJ2-7; 10 nucleotides align to TRBD1. The CDR3 totals 15 residues. The V gene's germline CDR1 is SNHLY and CDR2 FYNNEI. V lost 3 bases and J lost 5; bases outside the gene matches: 7. The CDR3 here is CASSELDRGRDEQYF. The CDR3 nucleotides read TGTGCCAGCAGTGAGTTAGACAGGGGGCGAGACGAGCAGTACTTC.

This clone was detected only a few times. The rearrangement uses TRBV4-2 and TRBJ2-2; tentative D call: TRBD2 (5 bases). The CDR3 covers 15 residues. Germline-derived CDR1 and CDR2 are LGHNA and YNFKEQ. The ends were cut back, 1 base at V and 2 bases at J, with 8 bases in the middle. The CDR3 loop reads CASSQVGDNTGELFF. CDR3 coding DNA: TGTGCCAGCAGCCAAGTCGGGGATAACACCGGGGAGCTGTTTTTT.